Listed below are T cell receptor beta chains from one sample, sequenced in a study of CD4 T cells in relation to SARS-CoV-2 and coronaviruses. The method was immunoSEQ multiplex PCR; TCRdb's version includes in-frame clones alone and lacks a portion of them. Among approximately 70,000 clones listed, more than 85% were seen once. Sequenced material: naive CD4+ T cells from PBMCs. The receptors stem from a human donor in good health. CDR3s include the opening cysteine and the closing phenylalanine or tryptophan. The order of the fields is clone size, J gene, D gene, V gene, CDR3 DNA, CDR3 protein. D genes are given only for firm matches. Rows give clone size only sometimes, using once, few, many, or a class for an expanded clone.

>NA|TRBJ2-5|NA|TRBV9
TGTGCCAGCAGCGTAGGTTTTAGGGGGGGGACCCAAGAGACCCAGTACTTC
CASSVGFRGGTQETQYF
>NA|TRBJ1-6|TRBD1|TRBV7-9
TGTGCCAGCAGCTTTCCCGCCGGGACAGGGATTCCTTCACCCCTCCACTTT
CASSFPAGTGIPSPLHF
>NA|TRBJ1-5|NA|TRBV7-8
TGTGCCAGCAGCTTAGGGGAAACACAGGTTCCCCAGCATTTT
CASSLGETQVPQHF
>NA|TRBJ2-3|NA|TRBV11-2
TGTGCCAGCAGCTTAGTCGGGGGATCCACAGATACGCAGTATTTT
CASSLVGGSTDTQYF
>NA|TRBJ1-1|NA|TRBV7-2
TGTGCCAGCAGCTTATTCGTGAACACTGAAGCTTTCTTT
CASSLFVNTEAFF
>NA|TRBJ1-3|NA|TRBV5-8
TGTGCCAGCAGCTTTAGGGGTTCAACAGGGAACACCATATATTTT
CASSFRGSTGNTIYF
>NA|TRBJ2-5|TRBD1|TRBV5-4
TGTGCCAGCAGCTCTCGGACAGGGGGCGTGGAGACCCAGTACTTC
CASSSRTGGVETQYF
>NA|TRBJ2-7|NA|TRBV20-1
TGCAGTGCTGCTTTCACCTACGAGCAGTACTTC
CSAAFTYEQYF
>NA|TRBJ2-3|NA|TRBV24-1
TGTGCCACCAGTGACCTGACGGGGAGCACAGATACGCAGTATTTT
CATSDLTGSTDTQYF
>NA|TRBJ2-2|TRBD2|TRBV7-9
TGTGCCAGCAGCTTAGGGAGCGGGGCTAACACCGGGGAGCTGTTTTTT
CASSLGSGANTGELFF
>NA|TRBJ1-1|NA|TRBV10-3
TGTGCCATCAGTGAGTATCAGGCGCTAATGAACACTGAAGCTTTCTTT
CAISEYQALMNTEAFF
>NA|TRBJ1-1|NA|TRBV6-4
TGTGCCAGCACCTTCGAGGTAGGGGACACTGAAGCTTTCTTT
CASTFEVGDTEAFF
>NA|TRBJ1-4|NA|TRBV13
TGTGCCAGCAGCTTAGACCGGGGTAATGAAAAACTGTTTTTT
CASSLDRGNEKLFF
>NA|TRBJ2-7|NA|TRBV5-1
TGCGCCAGCAGCTCGGAGGACCCATCAAGCGACGAGCAGTACTTC
CASSSEDPSSDEQYF
>NA|TRBJ2-3|NA|TRBV30
TGTGCCTGGATGGGGAGGTACACGCAGTATTTT
CAWMGRYTQYF
>NA|TRBJ2-1|TRBD2|TRBV5-1
TGCGCCAGCAGCATAGGGACTAGCGGACTAACTTACAATGAGCAGTTCTTC
CASSIGTSGLTYNEQFF
>NA|TRBJ2-3|NA|TRBV27
TGTGCCAGCAGTTGGTCAGATACGCAGTATTTT
CASSWSDTQYF
>NA|TRBJ2-6|TRBD1|TRBV24-1
TGTGCCACCAGCTCGTCGACCGGGACAGGGGGCTCTGGGGCCAACGTCCTGACTTTC
CATSSSTGTGGSGANVLTF
>NA|TRBJ2-1|TRBD1|TRBV7-2
TGTGCCAGCAGCTCCCGGGACAGGCCGGTTAAGTTCTTC
CASSSRDRPVKFF
>once|TRBJ2-2|NA|TRBV1
TGCACCAGCAGCCAAGTACCTCCCGGGGAGCTGTTTTTT
CTSSQVPPGELFF
>once|TRBJ1-2|TRBD1|TRBV11-3
TGTGCCAGCAGCTTAAGCGGCACGGGACAGGGGGATAACTATGGCTACACCTTC
CASSLSGTGQGDNYGYTF
>NA|TRBJ1-4|TRBD1|TRBV28
TGTGCCAGCAGTTCGGGACAGAATGAAAAACTGTTTTTT
CASSSGQNEKLFF
>once|TRBJ1-2|NA|TRBV18
TGTGCCAGCTCAGAAGCAGGCACTAACTATGGCTACACCTTC
CASSEAGTNYGYTF
>NA|TRBJ1-2|NA|TRBV5-1
TGCGCCAGCAGCCTACAGGGAAGCTACACCTTC
CASSLQGSYTF
>once|TRBJ1-1|TRBD1|TRBV28
TGTGCCAGCAGTTTAGGGACAGGGAGAGCTTTCTTT
CASSLGTGRAFF
>few|TRBJ1-3|TRBD1|TRBV28
TGTGCCAGCACAAGATCCCAGGGGGCAGGGGGCTCTTCTGGAAACACCATATATTTT
CASTRSQGAGGSSGNTIYF
>NA|TRBJ2-2|NA|TRBV18
TGTGCCAGCCCACTGAACACGAACACCGGGGAGCTGTTTTTT
CASPLNTNTGELFF
>once|TRBJ1-5|NA|TRBV18
TGTGCCAGCTCACCGCCCGGGCCGGGGGGTCAGCCCCAGCATTTT
CASSPPGPGGQPQHF
>NA|TRBJ2-2|NA|TRBV27
TGTGCCAGCAGTTTATATCCAGGCCCGAACACCGGGGAGCTGTTTTTT
CASSLYPGPNTGELFF
>once|TRBJ2-1|NA|TRBV9
TGTGCCAGCAGCGACTCTAGCCTCGGTGAGCAGTTCTTC
CASSDSSLGEQFF
>few|TRBJ1-1|NA|TRBV3-1/TRBV3-2
TGTGCCAGCAGCCAAACGGGTAGGACTGAAGCTTTCTTT
CASSQTGRTEAFF
>few|TRBJ1-1|TRBD1|TRBV2
TGTGCCAGCAGTGAACGGGACAGGGGTGGTGGCACTGAAGCTTTCTTT
CASSERDRGGGTEAFF
>NA|TRBJ2-3|NA|TRBV5-4
TGTGCCAGCAGCTTGGGTTCCGGAAGGGATACGCAGTATTTT
CASSLGSGRDTQYF
>NA|TRBJ1-6|NA|TRBV24-1
TGTGCCACCAGCGACAATTCACCCCTCCACTTT
CATSDNSPLHF
>NA|TRBJ2-1|TRBD1|TRBV11-3
TGTGCCAGCAGCTTAGACAGGGGGAGCCGCGGCTACAATGAGCAGTTCTTC
CASSLDRGSRGYNEQFF
>NA|TRBJ2-7|TRBD2|TRBV7-2
TGTGCCAGCAGCTACCGTGGACTAGCGGGAAAGTACGAGCAGTACTTC
CASSYRGLAGKYEQYF